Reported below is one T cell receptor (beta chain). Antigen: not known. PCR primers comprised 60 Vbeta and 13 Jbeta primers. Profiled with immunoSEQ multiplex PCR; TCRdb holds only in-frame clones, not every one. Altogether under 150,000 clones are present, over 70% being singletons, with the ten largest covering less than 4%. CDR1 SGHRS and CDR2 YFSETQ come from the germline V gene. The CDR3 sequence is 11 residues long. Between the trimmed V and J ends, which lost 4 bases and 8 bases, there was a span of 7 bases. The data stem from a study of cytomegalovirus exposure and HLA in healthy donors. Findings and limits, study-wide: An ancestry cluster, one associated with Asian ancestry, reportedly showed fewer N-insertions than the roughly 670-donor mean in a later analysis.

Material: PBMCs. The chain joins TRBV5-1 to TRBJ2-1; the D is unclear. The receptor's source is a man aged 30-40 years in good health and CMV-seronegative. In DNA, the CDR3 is TGCGCCAGCAGCGACACCTATGAGCAGTTCTTC. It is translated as CASSDTYEQFF.